These T cell receptor beta chains were read from a single sample in a study of blood T cell repertoires in COVID-19. TCRdb's table, derived via immunoSEQ multiplex PCR, lists solely in-frame clones and lacks some. The data show 350,000 to 450,000 clones, around 87% seen once. Input material: peripheral blood. The receptor source for this set is a woman aged 60-75 years with COVID-19, enrolled during active disease. Both conserved end residues are part of each CDR3. D genes are given only for firm matches. The listing skips clone size in some rows; elsewhere it reads once, few, many or a size class.

>TRBJ2-1|-|TRBV24-1|TRBD1
TGTGCCACCCAGGGACAGGTTTACAATGAGCAGTTCTTC
CATQGQVYNEQFF
>TRBJ1-2|-|TRBV5-4|TRBD1
TGTGCCAGCGGGGACAGGGTCACCTATGGCTACACCTTC
CASGDRVTYGYTF
>TRBJ2-7|-|TRBV6-5|-
TGTGCCAGCACCAACCCTCGGGGGAAAGGGGAGCAGTACTTC
CASTNPRGKGEQYF
>TRBJ1-2|-|TRBV27|-
TGTGCCAGCAGGCTCGGAGGGGCGGCTGGCTACACCTTC
CASRLGGAAGYTF
>TRBJ1-2|once|TRBV6-5|-
TGTGCCAGCAGTTACTCGGGCAGTTATGCAGACTATGGCTACACCTTC
CASSYSGSYADYGYTF
>TRBJ2-7|-|TRBV3-1/TRBV3-2|-
TGTGCCAGCAGCCAAGATCAACAGAGATTCTACGAGCAGTACTTC
CASSQDQQRFYEQYF
>TRBJ2-1|-|TRBV2|TRBD2
TGTGCCAGCAGCGGGACTAGCGGGGATTGGGGGGTCTATGAGCAGTTCTTC
CASSGTSGDWGVYEQFF
>TRBJ1-2|-|TRBV10-2|TRBD1
TGCGCCAGCAGTGAGACAGGGGGCCACTATGGCTACACCTTC
CASSETGGHYGYTF
>TRBJ1-1|-|TRBV5-6|-
TGTGCCAGCAGCTTTGCCGTCAGGGATGCTTTCTTT
CASSFAVRDAFF
>TRBJ1-1|-|TRBV18|TRBD1
TGTGCCAGCTCACTTGGACAGGCCCCGAACACTGAAGCTTTCTTT
CASSLGQAPNTEAFF
>TRBJ1-2|-|TRBV19|-
TGTGCCAGTAGTTCCTCCCACAGGACGTATGGCTACACCTTC
CASSSSHRTYGYTF
>TRBJ2-5|-|TRBV29-1|-
TGCAGCGTTGGGTGGGGCAGAGAGACCCAGTACTTC
CSVGWGRETQYF
>TRBJ1-1|-|TRBV30|-
TGTGCCTGGAGTGTATCGTTGAACACTGAAGCTTTCTTT
CAWSVSLNTEAFF
>TRBJ2-5|-|TRBV5-1|TRBD2
TGCGCCAGCAGCAGAGTAGCGGGGGAAAAAGAGACCCAGTACTTC
CASSRVAGEKETQYF
>TRBJ1-6|-|TRBV2|TRBD1
TGTGCCACCGGGCGACAGGGATATAATTCACCCCTCCACTTT
CATGRQGYNSPLHF
>TRBJ1-1|-|TRBV5-1|-
TGCGCCAGCAGCCGCCGACAGGACTCCTGGAACACTGAAGCTTTCTTT
CASSRRQDSWNTEAFF
>TRBJ1-6|-|TRBV19|-
TGTGCCAGCTGGGGGCAGTCCTATAATTCACCCCTCCACTTT
CASWGQSYNSPLHF
>TRBJ2-5|once|TRBV10-1|-
TGCGCCAGCAGTGGGCCAGACCAAGAGACCCAGTACTTC
CASSGPDQETQYF
>TRBJ2-3|-|TRBV4-1|TRBD2
TGCGCCAGCAGCCAATTGACTAGCGGGGGGGCATGGAAGCAGTATTTT
CASSQLTSGGAWKQYF
>TRBJ2-2|-|TRBV15|TRBD2
TGTGCCACCAACGTCGGGGGGTCGAACACCGGGGAGCTGTTTTTT
CATNVGGSNTGELFF
>TRBJ2-6|once|TRBV11-2|-
TGTGCCAGCAGCCCGACGGACAGCCACTCTGGGGCCAACGTCCTGACTTTC
CASSPTDSHSGANVLTF
>TRBJ2-2|-|TRBV5-1|-
TGCGCCAGCAGCCTAGGACATTCGAACACCGGGGAGCTGTTTTTT
CASSLGHSNTGELFF
>TRBJ1-4|-|TRBV6-5|-
TGTGCCAGCAGTCGTCAGGGGCAGGATCAAAAACTGTTTTTT
CASSRQGQDQKLFF
>TRBJ1-5|-|TRBV9|-
TGTGCCAGCAGCCTCTCAGGACAGAACCATCAGCCCCAGCATTTT
CASSLSGQNHQPQHF
>TRBJ1-2|-|TRBV7-9|-
TGTGCCAGCAGCTTAGCGAACACAGGGCCGGGGGGCTACACCTTC
CASSLANTGPGGYTF
>TRBJ1-4|once|TRBV7-2|-
TGTGCCAGCAGCTTATTCCCAGGGTGGAATGAAAAACTGTTTTTT
CASSLFPGWNEKLFF
>TRBJ1-1|-|TRBV21-1|-
TGTGCCAGCAGCAAAGCGCTTAAGCCCCCCCAGGTGGGAGGAGAATCCAGGGTAGCTTTCTTT
CASSKALKPPQVGGESRVAFF
>TRBJ2-5|-|TRBV2|TRBD2
TGTGCCAGCAGTGCCTGGACTAGCGGATTAGAGACCCAGTACTTC
CASSAWTSGLETQYF
>TRBJ1-2|-|TRBV20-1|-
TGCAGTGCTAGTGGGGACATAGCTAACTATGGCTACACCTTC
CSASGDIANYGYTF
>TRBJ1-5|-|TRBV15|TRBD1
TGTGCCACCAGCTCCGGGATGGGATTAACAGGGGGCGGCCAGCCCCAGCATTTT
CATSSGMGLTGGGQPQHF
>TRBJ1-2|-|TRBV4-2|-
TGTGCCAGCAGCCAAGATTTTCAGGGGTCTGTTAAGGACTATGGCTACACCTTC
CASSQDFQGSVKDYGYTF
>TRBJ1-1|-|TRBV6-5|-
TGTGCCAGCAGCCCAATGGACAGGAACACTGAAGCTTTCTTT
CASSPMDRNTEAFF
>TRBJ2-7|-|TRBV28|TRBD2
TGTGCCAGCAGTTTATCTCTGGGAGGGCACGAGCAGTACTTC
CASSLSLGGHEQYF
>TRBJ2-3|-|TRBV7-2|TRBD1
TGTGCCAGCAGTTTAGGGGGCCCCACAGATACGCAGTATTTT
CASSLGGPTDTQYF
>TRBJ2-7|-|TRBV7-2|TRBD2
TGTGCCAGCAGCCCAGCGACGTCGGGGGGGAGGCCCCAGTACTTC
CASSPATSGGRPQYF